This T cell receptor beta chain was captured by sequencing in a study of T cell changes during pregnancy in multiple sclerosis. CDR3 size: 17 residues. CDR1 is LGHNA, CDR2 YNFKEQ, per germline. Losses at the gene ends were 1 base for V and 6 bases for J; bases not matched to a gene: 10. Method: immunoSEQ multiplex PCR; TCRdb's copy keeps in-frame clones and lacks some. The data contain roughly 40,000 clones, 90% of them seen just once; the ten biggest clones take up 0.43%. The J gene is TRBJ2-1, the V gene TRBV4-2; 9 bases line up with TRBD2. The sample in question was CD4+ T cells from peripheral blood mononuclear cells, obtained in the third trimester of pregnancy. This clonotype was sampled from a female donor with multiple sclerosis, enrolled in a pregnancy study. The CDR3 sequence: CASSQVVASGNFNEQFF. The CDR3 DNA follows: TGTGCCAGCAGCCAAGTGGTGGCTAGCGGGAACTTCAATGAGCAGTTCTTC.